The clone carrying this TCR beta chain was detected many times. The antigen is unknown. These data are taken from a study of T-cell reconstitution after alpha-beta-depleted transplantation in children. The TCRbeta library was prepared with unique molecular identifiers. TCRdb re-called the PCR reads through MiXCR, storing one row per CDR3 protein. The sample includes 190,000 or so distinct CDR3 sequences, 5% to 6.5% of them seen just once. Study results and caveats: Where alpha-beta T cells came from about two months after transplant was reportedly several hundred expanded graft clones.

The CDR3 loop spans 12 amino acids. Trimming took off 3 bases at V and 5 bases at J, with 11 bases between the two ends. Germline V gene lookup returns CDR1 SQVTM and CDR2 ANQGSEA. The TCR originated in a girl under two years old with combined immunodeficiency, due to receive a stem cell transplant. The chain carries TRBV29-1 and TRBJ2-7, with D perhaps assigned TRBD1 or TRBD2 (5 bases each). The sample consisted of PBMCs, taken before TCRalphabeta/CD19-depleted stem cell transplant. CDR3 DNA sequence: TGCAGCGTTGAGGGGCTAGCAAACGAGCAGTACTTC. Its translation: CSVEGLANEQYF.